The 20 T cell receptor beta chains below were found in one sample sequenced in a study of blood T cell repertoires in COVID-19. Generated by immunoSEQ multiplex PCR, the TCRdb table keeps only in-frame clones and is missing some. Of about 140,000 clones listed, about 79% are singletons. Material: PBMCs or T cells enriched from blood (not recorded which). Receptors originate from a woman between 50 and 59 years old who had recovered from COVID-19.

The CDR3 coding sequence is TGCGCCAGCAGCTTGATCACAGGGGGCATGGTCACTGAAGCTTTCTTT. Translation: CASSLITGGMVTEAFF. This chain links TRBV5-1 with TRBJ1-1; 9 positions match TRBD1. The length of the CDR3 is 16 residues. Germline lookup yields CDR1 SGHRS and CDR2 YFSETQ. The J segment lost 4 bases and the V segment lost 1 base, leaving 8 bases of the junction unmatched.

The V call is TRBV5-1, the J call TRBJ2-1, with D possibly being TRBD2 (6 bases). Trimming stripped 5 bases from V and 4 bases from J, with 13 bases between. Germline CDR1 is SGHRS and CDR2 is YFSETQ. This CDR3 is built from 14 residues. The CDR3 sequence is CASSWSGRYNEQFF. The CDR3 DNA reads as TGCGCCAGCAGTTGGTCAGGGAGGTACAATGAGCAGTTCTTC.

On this clone itself: The junction does not match germline at one end; this may be a read error. The chain uses TRBV2 and TRBJ2-3; 12 bases fit TRBD1. The V gene's germline CDR1 is SNHLY and CDR2 FYNNEI. This CDR3 comprises 17 residues. Here the CDR3 DNA reads TGTGCCAGCAGCGAAGAGGGACAGGGGGCCTTAGAAGATACGCAGTATTTT. It specifies CASSEEGQGALEDTQYF. The variable domain in full, with the rest retrieved from reference TRBV2 and TRBJ2-3, is EPEVTQTPSHQVTQMGQEVILRCVPISNHLYFYWYRQILGQKVEFLVSFYNNEISEKSEIFDDQFSVERPDGSNFTLKIRSTKLEDSAMYFCASSEEGQGALEDTQYFGPGTRLTVL.

The rearrangement joins TRBV28 to TRBJ2-3; 10 bases are a match to TRBD1. The CDR3 length is 15 residues. J lost 7 bases, V lost 8 bases, and 12 bases had no gene match. Germline CDR1 and CDR2: MDHEN and SYDVKM. The CDR3 DNA follows: TGTGCCAGCTCCCCCGGGACAGGGGTTAGAAATACGCAGTATTTT. Amino acid sequence: CASSPGTGVRNTQYF.

This chain joins TRBV6-5 and TRBJ2-5; possibly TRBD2 for D (6 bases). Germline V lookup: CDR1 MNHEY, CDR2 SVGAGI. This CDR3 comprises 13 residues. V was clipped by 8 bases and J by 3 bases, with 13 bases between them. The CDR3 protein is CASLSWGEETQYF. The CDR3 DNA is TGTGCCAGCCTAAGTTGGGGGGAAGAGACCCAGTACTTC.

This chain joins TRBV7-9 and TRBJ1-2; TRBD1 is a possible D gene (6 bases). The CDR3 has 15 amino acids. The V end was cut by 4 bases, the J end by 6 bases, with 18 bases between. Germline V gene data show CDR1 as SEHNR and CDR2 as FQNEAQ (reference sequence). The CDR3 nucleotides read TGTGCCAGCAGCTCCTTGGGGGCCAGCACGGATGGCTACACCTTC. Residues: CASSSLGASTDGYTF.

The rearrangement uses TRBV14 and TRBJ1-6; D is perhaps TRBD1 (6 bases). There are 15 residues in the CDR3. Looked up from germline, CDR1 is SGHDN and CDR2 is FVKESK. The V end lost 2 bases, the J end lost 7 bases, and 12 bases lay between the germline ends. CDR3 DNA sequence: TGTGCCAGCAGCCAAAACTCGCAGGGGAATTCACCCCTCCACTTT. Translation: CASSQNSQGNSPLHF.

This clone has a handful of counts. This chain joins TRBV2 and TRBJ1-1; TRBD1 is a possible D gene (6 bases). The CDR3 runs 14 residues. Germline V gene lookup returns CDR1 SNHLY and CDR2 FYNNEI. The ends were cut back, 3 bases at V and 3 bases at J, with 11 bases in the middle. The CDR3 spells CASSEWGRDTEAFF. The CDR3 DNA reads TGTGCCAGCAGTGAGTGGGGGCGCGACACTGAAGCTTTCTTT. Filled out from reference TRBV2 and TRBJ1-1, the complete variable domain reads EPEVTQTPSHQVTQMGQEVILRCVPISNHLYFYWYRQILGQKVEFLVSFYNNEISEKSEIFDDQFSVERPDGSNFTLKIRSTKLEDSAMYFCASSEWGRDTEAFFGQGTRLTVV.

The chain has TRBV7-9 and TRBJ2-3, with D unclear. The CDR3 sequence is 14 residues long. Germline CDR1 and CDR2: SEHNR and FQNEAQ (reference sequence). The V end was cut by 5 bases, the J end by 4 bases, with 13 bases between. CDR3 coding DNA: TGTGCCAGCAGCCGCACTTTAAGTGCAGATACGCAGTATTTT. Its translation is CASSRTLSADTQYF.

The chain links TRBV28 to TRBJ1-2; possible D gene TRBD1, 6 bases. V shed 10 bases and J shed 3 bases, with 15 bases lying between them. The germline V gene encodes CDR1 MDHEN and CDR2 SYDVKM. The CDR3 consists of 13 residues. The CDR3 DNA reads as TGTGCCAACGCTCAGGGGATCGACTATGGCTACACCTTC. Amino acid sequence: CANAQGIDYGYTF.

This clone was observed a few times. The chain carries TRBV18 and TRBJ2-7; D unclear. CDR3 size: 14 residues. Germline values: CDR1 KGHSH, CDR2 LQKENI. V lost 3 bases and J 0 bases, leaving 9 bases between the germline ends. CDR3 DNA: TGTGCCAGCTCACCGACAACCAACTCCTACGAGCAGTACTTC. Translation gives CASSPTTNSYEQYF. The variable domain in full, completed from reference TRBV18 and TRBJ2-7, reads NAGVMQNPRHLVRRRGQEARLRCSPMKGHSHVYWYRQLPEEGLKFMVYLQKENIIDESGMPKERFSAEFPKEGPSILRIQQVVRGDSAAYFCASSPTTNSYEQYFGPGTRLTVT.

The J gene is TRBJ2-2, the V gene TRBV5-4, with D unresolved. CDR3 length equals 13 residues. Trimming cost V 4 bases and J 2 bases, with 6 bases left between them. Germline V gene sequence: CDR1 SGHNT, CDR2 YYREEE (reference sequence). In DNA form, the CDR3 reads TGTGCCAGCAGCGTACAAAACACCGGGGAGCTGTTTTTT. Translating it yields CASSVQNTGELFF.

The genes are TRBV4-1 and TRBJ1-5; a weak D match, TRBD1 (6 bases). This CDR3 contains 19 residues. Germline V gene lookup returns CDR1 MGHRA and CDR2 YSYEKL. The V end was cut by 2 bases, the J end by 3 bases, with 23 bases between. The CDR3 DNA follows: TGCGCCAGCAGCCAACAGCCAGGTTGGGCAGGGGATTTCAATCAGCCCCAGCATTTT. This codes for CASSQQPGWAGDFNQPQHF.

J is TRBJ1-6 and V is TRBV28; D not certain. Germline CDR1 reads MDHEN; CDR2 reads SYDVKM. With 6 bases removed from V and 9 bases from J, the gap between germline ends came to 18 bases. The CDR3 is 15 residues long. The CDR3 DNA follows: TGTGCCAGCAGCCCCGGGAGCCCCCGAAGTTCACCCCTCCACTTT. Protein sequence: CASSPGSPRSSPLHF. The full variable domain, its missing parts supplied by reference TRBV28 and TRBJ1-6, is DVKVTQSSRYLVKRTGEKVFLECVQDMDHENMFWYRQDPGLGLRLIYFSYDVKMKEKGDIPEGYSVSREKKERFSLILESASTNQTSMYLCASSPGSPRSSPLHFGNGTRLTVT.

This clone was counted once. This chain links TRBV5-1 with TRBJ2-7, with 9 positions matching TRBD1. J lost 3 bases, V lost 0 bases, and 7 bases had no gene match. The CDR3 extends over 16 amino acids. The V gene's germline CDR1 is SGHRS and CDR2 YFSETQ. The CDR3 region has the DNA TGCGCCAGCAGCTTGGGGTCCGGGACAGGGTACTACGAGCAGTACTTC. This translates into CASSLGSGTGYYEQYF. Complete variable domain (other parts from reference TRBV5-1 and TRBJ2-7): KAGVTQTPRYLIKTRGQQVTLSCSPISGHRSVSWYQQTPGQGLQFLFEYFSETQRNKGNFPGRFSGRQFSNSRSEMNVSTLELGDSALYLCASSLGSGTGYYEQYFGPGTRLTVT.

This CDR3 reads CASSLLLANTGELFF. The CDR3 nucleotides read TGTGCCAGCAGTTTACTTCTAGCGAACACCGGGGAGCTGTTTTTT. The chain combines TRBV28 with TRBJ2-2; no clear D. The CDR3 is 15 residues long. V was trimmed by 2 bases and J by 0 bases, leaving 7 bases between them. Germline assignment: CDR1 MDHEN and CDR2 SYDVKM.

This sequence joins TRBV30 and TRBJ2-1, with 9 bases lining up with TRBD2. Germline values: CDR1 GTSNPN, CDR2 SVGIG (reference sequence). The CDR3 runs to 14 residues. V shed 1 base and J 8 bases; nucleotides not matched to a gene: 6. The CDR3 nucleotides read TGTGCCTGGAGTGAGGTAGCGGGAGTCCATGAGCAGTTCTTC. Translated: CAWSEVAGVHEQFF.

V usage is TRBV27 and J usage is TRBJ2-7; D possibly corresponds to TRBD1 (6 bases). Trimming cost V 5 bases and J 1 base, with 15 bases left between them. The CDR3 covers 15 residues. Germline CDR1 MNHEY, CDR2 SMNVEV (reference sequence). The CDR3 region is CASSPLPTGSYEQYF. In DNA form, the CDR3 reads TGTGCCAGCAGTCCCCTGCCAACAGGGTCCTACGAGCAGTACTTC.

This chain joins TRBV6-6 and TRBJ2-7; a weak D match, TRBD2 (5 bases). The CDR3 is 12 residues long. Trimming removed 5 bases from V and 2 bases from J, with 7 bases in between. Germline V gene sequence: CDR1 MNHNY, CDR2 SVGAGI (reference sequence). The CDR3 DNA is TGTGCCAGCAGTCCGACTACCTACGAGCAGTACTTC. This sequence encodes CASSPTTYEQYF.

Comments on this clone: Other nucleotide sequences in the sample specify the same CDR3. V usage is TRBV6-1 and J usage is TRBJ1-3; D call uncertain. CDR3 length: 15 residues. The germline V gene encodes CDR1 MNHNS and CDR2 SASEGT. V lost 0 bases and J 0 bases, leaving 6 bases between the germline ends. In DNA, the CDR3 is TGTGCCAGCAGTGAAGCCGGGTACTCTGGAAACACCATATATTTT. It codes for CASSEAGYSGNTIYF.